The source of this T cell receptor (beta chain) is a study of T cells in narcolepsy. CDR3 length: 14 residues. This clone appeared a few times. Method: immunoSEQ multiplex PCR; TCRdb's copy keeps in-frame clones and lacks some. The sample lists some 37,000 clones, approximately 85% occurring once. The sequenced sample consisted of CD45RA- memory CD4+ T cells from PBMCs. The chain uses TRBV21-1 and TRBJ1-6; the D call in the table, TRBD1, was not verified against the DNA. TRBV21-1 corresponds to a pseudogene. The sequence derives from a human donor with narcolepsy. The CDR3 coding sequence is TGTGCCAGCAGCAAAGAACCCAGTGGCCCTCCCCTCCACTTT. The encoded protein is CASSKEPSGPPLHF.